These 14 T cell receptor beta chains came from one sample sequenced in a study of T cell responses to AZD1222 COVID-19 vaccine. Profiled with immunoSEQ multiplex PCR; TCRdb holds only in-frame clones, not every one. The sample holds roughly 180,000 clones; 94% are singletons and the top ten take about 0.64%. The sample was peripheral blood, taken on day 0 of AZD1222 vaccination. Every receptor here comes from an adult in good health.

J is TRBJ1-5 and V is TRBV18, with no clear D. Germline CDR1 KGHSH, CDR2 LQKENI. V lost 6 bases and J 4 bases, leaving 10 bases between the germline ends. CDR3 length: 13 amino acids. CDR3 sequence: CASSPSLNQPQHF. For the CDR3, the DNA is TGTGCCAGCTCGCCTTCCCTAAATCAGCCCCAGCATTTT.

This CDR3 is CASSPNVRETYGYTF. The CDR3 DNA reads TGTGCCAGCTCACCAAATGTTCGGGAGACCTATGGCTACACCTTC. This sequence joins TRBV18 and TRBJ1-2; D not resolved. Germline CDR1 KGHSH, CDR2 LQKENI. Trimming left V 2 bases short and J 4 bases short, with 14 bases between. CDR3 length equals 15 residues.

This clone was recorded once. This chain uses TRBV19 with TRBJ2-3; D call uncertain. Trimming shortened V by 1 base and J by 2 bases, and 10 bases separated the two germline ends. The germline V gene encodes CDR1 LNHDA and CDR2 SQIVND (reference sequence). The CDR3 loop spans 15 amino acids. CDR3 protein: CASSIANGHTDTQYF. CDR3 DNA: TGTGCCAGTAGTATAGCCAACGGCCACACAGATACGCAGTATTTT.

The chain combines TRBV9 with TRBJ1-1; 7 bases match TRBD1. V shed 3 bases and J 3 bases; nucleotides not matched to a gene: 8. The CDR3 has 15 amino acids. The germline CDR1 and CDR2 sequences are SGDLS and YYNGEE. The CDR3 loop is CASSAGGGWDTEAFF. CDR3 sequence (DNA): TGTGCCAGCAGCGCAGGGGGGGGCTGGGACACTGAAGCTTTCTTT.

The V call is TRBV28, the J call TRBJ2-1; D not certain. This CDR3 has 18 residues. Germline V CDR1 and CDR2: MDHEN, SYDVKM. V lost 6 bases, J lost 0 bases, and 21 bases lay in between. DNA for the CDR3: TGTGCCAGCAGCCCCCCGCTTGAAGGGCCCAGCTCCTACAATGAGCAGTTCTTC. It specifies CASSPPLEGPSSYNEQFF.

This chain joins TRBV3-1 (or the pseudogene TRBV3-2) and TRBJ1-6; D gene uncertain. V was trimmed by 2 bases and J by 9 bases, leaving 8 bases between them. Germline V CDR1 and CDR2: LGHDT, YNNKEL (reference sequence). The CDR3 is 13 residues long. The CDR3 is CASSQSTGSPLHF. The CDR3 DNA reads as TGTGCCAGCAGCCAATCGACGGGTTCACCCCTCCACTTT.

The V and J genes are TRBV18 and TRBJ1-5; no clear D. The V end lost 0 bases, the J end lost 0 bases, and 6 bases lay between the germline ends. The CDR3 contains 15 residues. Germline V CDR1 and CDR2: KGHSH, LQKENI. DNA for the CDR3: TGTGCCAGCTCACCACCAACGGATAGCAATCAGCCCCAGCATTTT. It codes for CASSPPTDSNQPQHF.

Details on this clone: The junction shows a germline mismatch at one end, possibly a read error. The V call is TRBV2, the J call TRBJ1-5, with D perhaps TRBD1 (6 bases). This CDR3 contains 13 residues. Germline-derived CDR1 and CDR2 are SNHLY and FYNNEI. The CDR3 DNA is TGTGCCAGCACCCTTGGGGGCAACCAGCCCCAGCATTTT. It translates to CASTLGGNQPQHF.

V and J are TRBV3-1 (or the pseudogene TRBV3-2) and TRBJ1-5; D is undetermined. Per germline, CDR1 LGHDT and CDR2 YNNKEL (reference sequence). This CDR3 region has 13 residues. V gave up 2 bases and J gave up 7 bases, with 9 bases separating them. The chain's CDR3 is CASSQSPNQPQHF. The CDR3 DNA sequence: TGTGCCAGCAGCCAATCACCTAACCAGCCCCAGCATTTT.

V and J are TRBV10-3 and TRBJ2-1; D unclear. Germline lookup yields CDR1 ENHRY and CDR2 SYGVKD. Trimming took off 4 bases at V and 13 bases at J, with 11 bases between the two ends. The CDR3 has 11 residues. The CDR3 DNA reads TGTGCCATCAGTGGTCGTGACGGTCAGTTCTTC. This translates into CAISGRDGQFF.

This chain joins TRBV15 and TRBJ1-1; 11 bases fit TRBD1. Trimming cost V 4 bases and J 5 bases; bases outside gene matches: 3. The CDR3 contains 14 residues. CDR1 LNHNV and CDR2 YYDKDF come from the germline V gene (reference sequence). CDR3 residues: CATSKGQGGTEAFF. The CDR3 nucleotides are TGTGCCACCAGCAAGGGACAGGGGGGTACTGAAGCTTTCTTT.

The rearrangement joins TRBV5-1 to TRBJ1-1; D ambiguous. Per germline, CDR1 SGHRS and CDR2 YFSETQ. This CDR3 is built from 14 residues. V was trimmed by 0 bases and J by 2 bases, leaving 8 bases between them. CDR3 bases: TGCGCCAGCAGCTTGGAACATCCAAACACTGAAGCTTTCTTT. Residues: CASSLEHPNTEAFF.

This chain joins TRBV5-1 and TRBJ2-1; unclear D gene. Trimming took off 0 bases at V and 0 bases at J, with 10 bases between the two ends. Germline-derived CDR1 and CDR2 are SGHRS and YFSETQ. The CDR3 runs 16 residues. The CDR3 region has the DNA TGCGCCAGCAGCTTGGCCGGCACTCGCTCCTACAATGAGCAGTTCTTC. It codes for CASSLAGTRSYNEQFF.

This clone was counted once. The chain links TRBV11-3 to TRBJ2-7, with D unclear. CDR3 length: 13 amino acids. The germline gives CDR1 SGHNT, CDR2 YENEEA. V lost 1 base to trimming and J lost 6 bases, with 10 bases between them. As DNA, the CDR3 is TGTGCCAGCAGCTTAGCCCCTTTGACCGAGCAGTACTTC. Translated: CASSLAPLTEQYF. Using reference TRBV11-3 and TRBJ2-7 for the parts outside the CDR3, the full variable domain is EAGVVQSPRYKIIEKKQPVAFWCNPISGHNTLYWYLQNLGQGPELLIRYENEEAVDDSQLPKDRFSAERLKGVDSTLKIQPAELGDSAVYLCASSLAPLTEQYFGPGTRLTVT.